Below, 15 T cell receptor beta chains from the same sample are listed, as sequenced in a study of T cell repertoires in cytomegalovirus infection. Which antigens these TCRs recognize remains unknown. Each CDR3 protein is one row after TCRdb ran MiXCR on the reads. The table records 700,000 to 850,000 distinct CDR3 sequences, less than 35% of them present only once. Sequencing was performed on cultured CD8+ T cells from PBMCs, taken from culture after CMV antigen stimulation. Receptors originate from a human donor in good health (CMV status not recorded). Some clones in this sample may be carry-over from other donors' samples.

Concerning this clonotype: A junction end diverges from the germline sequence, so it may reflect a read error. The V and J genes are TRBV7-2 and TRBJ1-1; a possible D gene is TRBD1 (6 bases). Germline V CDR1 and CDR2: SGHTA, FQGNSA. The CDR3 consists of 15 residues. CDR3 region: CANSLGGGGNTEAFF. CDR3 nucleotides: TGTGCCAACAGCTTAGGGGGAGGGGGGAACACTGAAGCTTTCTTT.

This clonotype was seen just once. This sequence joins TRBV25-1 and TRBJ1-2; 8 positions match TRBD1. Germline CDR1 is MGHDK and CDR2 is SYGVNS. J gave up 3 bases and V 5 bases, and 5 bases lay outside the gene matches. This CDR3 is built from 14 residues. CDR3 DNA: TGTGCCAGCAGTTCCAGGGGGCGGGACTATGGCTACACCTTC. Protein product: CASSSRGRDYGYTF.

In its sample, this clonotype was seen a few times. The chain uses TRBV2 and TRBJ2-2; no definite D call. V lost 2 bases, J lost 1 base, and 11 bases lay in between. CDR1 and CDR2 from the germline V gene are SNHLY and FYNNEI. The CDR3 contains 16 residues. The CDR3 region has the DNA TGTGCCAGCAGTGAAAGGCAGGCTTTGAACACCGGGGAGCTGTTTTTT. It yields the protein CASSERQALNTGELFF.

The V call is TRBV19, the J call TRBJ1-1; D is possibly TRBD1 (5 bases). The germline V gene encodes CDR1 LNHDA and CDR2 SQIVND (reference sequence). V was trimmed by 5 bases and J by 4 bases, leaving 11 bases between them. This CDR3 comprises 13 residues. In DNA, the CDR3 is TGTGCCAGTAGTTGGGGGTTTAGCACTGAAGCTTTCTTT. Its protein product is CASSWGFSTEAFF.

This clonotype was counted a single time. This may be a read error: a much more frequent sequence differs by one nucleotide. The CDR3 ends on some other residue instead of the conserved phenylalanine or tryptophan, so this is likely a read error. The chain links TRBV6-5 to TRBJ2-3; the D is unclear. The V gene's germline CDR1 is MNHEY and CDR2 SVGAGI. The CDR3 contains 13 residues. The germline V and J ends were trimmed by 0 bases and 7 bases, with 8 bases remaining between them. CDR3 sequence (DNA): TGTGCCAGCAGTTACTCTAAGAAAAATACGCAGTATTCT. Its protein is CASSYSKKNTQYS.

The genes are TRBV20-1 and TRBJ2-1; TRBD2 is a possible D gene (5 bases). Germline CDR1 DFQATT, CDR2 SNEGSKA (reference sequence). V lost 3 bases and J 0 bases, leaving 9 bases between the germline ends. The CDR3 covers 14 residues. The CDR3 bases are TGCAGTGCTAGGGGAGTGAGCTCCTACAATGAGCAGTTCTTC. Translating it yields CSARGVSSYNEQFF.

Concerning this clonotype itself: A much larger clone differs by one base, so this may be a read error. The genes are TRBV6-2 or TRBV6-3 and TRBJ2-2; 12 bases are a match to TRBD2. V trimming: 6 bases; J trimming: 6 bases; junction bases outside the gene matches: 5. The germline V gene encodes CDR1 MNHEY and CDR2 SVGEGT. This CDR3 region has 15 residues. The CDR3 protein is CASSSPSGGAGELFF. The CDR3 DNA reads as TGTGCCAGCAGCTCCCCTAGCGGGGGGGCCGGGGAGCTGTTTTTT.

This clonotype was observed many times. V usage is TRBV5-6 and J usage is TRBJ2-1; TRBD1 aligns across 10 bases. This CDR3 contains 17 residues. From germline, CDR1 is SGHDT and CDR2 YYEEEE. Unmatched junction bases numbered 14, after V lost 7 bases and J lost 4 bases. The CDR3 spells CASGKGYDRGQYNEQFF. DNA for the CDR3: TGTGCCAGCGGCAAAGGGTATGACAGGGGGCAATACAATGAGCAGTTCTTC.

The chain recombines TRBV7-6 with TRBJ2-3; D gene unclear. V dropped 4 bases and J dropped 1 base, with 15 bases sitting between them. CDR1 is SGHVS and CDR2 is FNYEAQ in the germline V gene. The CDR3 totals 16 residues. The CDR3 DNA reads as TGTGCCAGCAGCTCGGTTACTACCCTTGGCACAGATACGCAGTATTTT. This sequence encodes CASSSVTTLGTDTQYF.

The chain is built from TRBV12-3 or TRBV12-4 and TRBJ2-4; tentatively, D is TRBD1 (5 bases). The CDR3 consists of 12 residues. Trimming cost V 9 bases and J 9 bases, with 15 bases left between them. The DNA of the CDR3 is TGTGCCAGTAGGGGCCGCCCCGGCATTCAGTACTTC. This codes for CASRGRPGIQYF.

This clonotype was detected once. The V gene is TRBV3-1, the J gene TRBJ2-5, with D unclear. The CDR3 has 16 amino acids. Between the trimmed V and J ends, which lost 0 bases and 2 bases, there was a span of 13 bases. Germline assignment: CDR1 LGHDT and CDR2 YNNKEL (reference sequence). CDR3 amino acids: CASSQDKTPQQETQYF. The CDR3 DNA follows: TGTGCCAGCAGCCAAGATAAGACGCCCCAGCAAGAGACCCAGTACTTC.

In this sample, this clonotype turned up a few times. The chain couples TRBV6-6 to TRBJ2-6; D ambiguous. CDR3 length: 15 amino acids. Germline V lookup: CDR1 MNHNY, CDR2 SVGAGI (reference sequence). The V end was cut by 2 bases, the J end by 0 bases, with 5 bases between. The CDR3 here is CASSYGRSGANVLTF. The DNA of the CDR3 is TGTGCCAGCAGTTACGGGCGCTCTGGGGCCAACGTCCTGACTTTC.

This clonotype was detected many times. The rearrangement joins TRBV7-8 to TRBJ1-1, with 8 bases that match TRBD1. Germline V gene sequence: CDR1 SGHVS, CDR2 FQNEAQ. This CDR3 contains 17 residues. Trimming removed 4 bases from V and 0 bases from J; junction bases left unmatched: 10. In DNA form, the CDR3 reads TGTGCCAGCAGCTCCTCCAGGGGGCCGTTCGTGAACACTGAAGCTTTCTTT. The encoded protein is CASSSSRGPFVNTEAFF.

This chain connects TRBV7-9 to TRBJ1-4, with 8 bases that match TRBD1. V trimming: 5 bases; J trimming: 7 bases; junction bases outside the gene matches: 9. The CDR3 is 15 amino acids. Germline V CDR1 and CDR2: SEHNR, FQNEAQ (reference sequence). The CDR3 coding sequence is TGTGCCAGCAGCCCCCCGACAGGGGATTTTGAAAAACTGTTTTTT. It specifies CASSPPTGDFEKLFF.

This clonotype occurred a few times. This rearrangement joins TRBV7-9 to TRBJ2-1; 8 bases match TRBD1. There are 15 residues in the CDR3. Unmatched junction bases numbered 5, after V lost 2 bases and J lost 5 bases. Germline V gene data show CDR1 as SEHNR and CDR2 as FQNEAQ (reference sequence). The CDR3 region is CASSLYRGRHNEQFF. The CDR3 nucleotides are TGTGCCAGCAGCTTATACAGGGGGAGGCACAATGAGCAGTTCTTC.